A selection of T cell receptor beta chains follows, all from one sample in a study of early T cells in non-severe SARS-CoV-2 infection. TCRdb re-called the 5' RACE reads with MiXCR, one entry per CDR3 protein. The sample lists approximately 69,000 distinct CDR3 sequences, approximately 10% seen once, with roughly 5.7% in the top ten. Sequencing used whole blood, obtained at baseline. The receptors come from an adult who was a healthcare worker with PCR-confirmed SARS-CoV-2 infection or an uninfected control (not recorded which). The CDR3 runs from the conserved cysteine through the conserved F or W. Each record gives: J gene, clone size, CDR3 length, V gene, D gene, CDR3 protein, CDR3 DNA. A D gene is named only where the DNA matches it firmly. Not all rows give a size; the values are once, few, many and, for expanded clones, a class.

J: TRBJ2-3
size: .
length: 14
V: TRBV24-1
D: .
CDR3: CATSDLGRADTQYF
DNA: TGTGCCACCAGTGATTTGGGCAGAGCAGATACGCAGTATTTT

J: TRBJ2-3
size: .
length: 14
V: TRBV5-1
D: TRBD2
CDR3: CASSSSGGQDTQYF
DNA: TGCGCCAGCAGTTCTAGCGGGGGGCAAGATACGCAGTATTTT

J: TRBJ1-2
size: many
length: 15
V: TRBV14
D: .
CDR3: CASSRRSDRRYGYTF
DNA: TGTGCCAGCAGCCGCAGGTCGGACAGACGCTATGGCTACACCTTC

J: TRBJ1-2
size: .
length: 12
V: TRBV12-3/TRBV12-4
D: .
CDR3: CASSEGIYGYTF
DNA: TGTGCCAGTTCAGAGGGGATCTATGGCTACACCTTC

J: TRBJ2-1
size: few
length: 14
V: TRBV7-7
D: TRBD2
CDR3: CASSLAGGYNEQFF
DNA: TGTGCCAGCAGTTTAGCGGGAGGCTACAATGAGCAGTTCTTC

J: TRBJ1-1
size: many
length: 13
V: TRBV7-2
D: .
CDR3: CASSKTGNTEAFF
DNA: TGTGCCAGCAGTAAAACAGGGAACACTGAAGCTTTCTTT

J: TRBJ2-7
size: few
length: 13
V: TRBV29-1
D: .
CDR3: CSVAGRIRDEQYF
DNA: TGCAGCGTTGCGGGCAGGATTAGGGACGAGCAGTACTTC

J: TRBJ1-5
size: few
length: 16
V: TRBV4-1
D: .
CDR3: CASSQDRGAVFWPQHF
DNA: TGCGCCAGCAGCCAAGATAGGGGAGCAGTGTTCTGGCCCCAGCATTTT

J: TRBJ2-7
size: .
length: 14
V: TRBV20-1
D: TRBD2
CDR3: CSARVSGGTYEQYF
DNA: TGCAGTGCTAGAGTTTCGGGGGGGACCTACGAGCAGTACTTC

J: TRBJ2-5
size: few
length: 15
V: TRBV30
D: TRBD1
CDR3: CAWSVGQGGQETQYF
DNA: TGTGCCTGGAGTGTGGGACAGGGGGGGCAAGAGACCCAGTACTTC

J: TRBJ2-1
size: .
length: 17
V: TRBV3-1
D: .
CDR3: CASSQRIWTVKDNEQFF
DNA: TGTGCCAGCAGCCAAAGGATTTGGACGGTGAAAGACAATGAGCAGTTCTTC

J: TRBJ2-5
size: many
length: 12
V: TRBV30
D: .
CDR3: CAWRENQETQYF
DNA: TGTGCCTGGAGAGAGAACCAAGAGACCCAGTACTTC

J: TRBJ2-4
size: many
length: 14
V: TRBV12-3/TRBV12-4
D: .
CDR3: CASSFGTQVDIQYF
DNA: TGTGCCAGCAGTTTTGGGACGCAAGTGGACATTCAGTACTTC

J: TRBJ2-3
size: once
length: 12
V: TRBV24-1
D: .
CDR3: CATSDATDTQYF
DNA: TGTGCCACCAGTGATGCCACAGATACGCAGTATTTT

J: TRBJ1-1
size: .
length: 13
V: TRBV13
D: .
CDR3: CASSLASQNMAFF
DNA: TGTGCCAGCAGCTTAGCGTCCCAAAATATGGCTTTCTTT

J: TRBJ1-2
size: few
length: 13
V: TRBV6-5
D: .
CDR3: CASSYSGSNGYTF
DNA: TGTGCCAGCAGTTACTCGGGCAGTAACGGCTACACCTTC

J: TRBJ1-1
size: few
length: 16
V: TRBV5-4
D: TRBD1
CDR3: CASSRTGKKVKTEAFF
DNA: TGTGCCAGCAGCCGGACAGGAAAAAAGGTCAAAACTGAAGCTTTCTTT

J: TRBJ2-3
size: .
length: 11
V: TRBV11-2
D: .
CDR3: CASILGGTQYF
DNA: TGTGCCAGCATCCTGGGGGGTACGCAGTATTTT

J: TRBJ1-5
size: few
length: 12
V: TRBV19
D: .
CDR3: CASSYMSGTHFF
DNA: TGTGCCAGTAGTTACATGTCCGGGACACACTTTTTT

J: TRBJ2-5
size: many
length: 13
V: TRBV7-9
D: .
CDR3: CASSPNPGETQYF
DNA: TGTGCCAGCAGCCCAAACCCCGGTGAGACCCAGTACTTC

J: TRBJ2-1
size: few
length: 14
V: TRBV4-1
D: .
CDR3: CASSQDPAYNEQFF
DNA: TGCGCCAGCAGCCAAGACCCTGCGTACAATGAGCAGTTCTTC

J: TRBJ2-3
size: few
length: 15
V: TRBV29-1
D: .
CDR3: CSVEGQAGSTDTQYF
DNA: TGCAGCGTTGAAGGACAGGCCGGCAGCACAGATACGCAGTATTTT

J: TRBJ2-3
size: medium-sized
length: 18
V: TRBV14
D: TRBD2
CDR3: CASSQDPARAGSPDTQYF
DNA: TGTGCCAGCAGCCAAGATCCGGCGAGAGCGGGAAGCCCAGATACGCAGTATTTT

J: TRBJ2-1
size: many
length: 14
V: TRBV5-6
D: TRBD1
CDR3: CASSFGQGAVEQFF
DNA: TGTGCCAGCAGCTTCGGACAGGGGGCGGTTGAGCAGTTCTTC

J: TRBJ2-2
size: few
length: 15
V: TRBV11-2
D: .
CDR3: CASSLVSRNTGELFF
DNA: TGTGCCAGCAGCTTAGTCTCCAGAAACACCGGGGAGCTGTTTTTT

J: TRBJ2-3
size: .
length: 13
V: TRBV5-1
D: .
CDR3: CASSLDPTDTQYF
DNA: TGCGCCAGCAGCTTGGACCCCACAGATACGCAGTATTTT

J: TRBJ2-3
size: .
length: 16
V: TRBV7-6
D: .
CDR3: CASSLGPRANTDTQYF
DNA: TGTGCCAGCAGCTTGGGCCCCCGGGCAAACACAGATACGCAGTATTTT

J: TRBJ2-2
size: many
length: 16
V: TRBV7-2
D: TRBD2
CDR3: CASSLDSGRNTGELFF
DNA: TGTGCCAGCAGCTTGGATAGCGGGAGAAACACCGGGGAGCTGTTTTTT

J: TRBJ1-4
size: few
length: 14
V: TRBV12-3/TRBV12-4
D: .
CDR3: CASSLGDMNEKLFF
DNA: TGTGCCAGCAGTTTAGGGGATATGAATGAAAAACTGTTTTTT

J: TRBJ2-6
size: many
length: 17
V: TRBV6-6
D: .
CDR3: CASSAQGLGSGANVLTF
DNA: TGTGCCAGCAGTGCCCAGGGACTTGGTAGCGGGGCCAACGTCCTGACTTTC

J: TRBJ1-6
size: many
length: 13
V: TRBV5-4
D: .
CDR3: CASSPPGNSPLHF
DNA: TGTGCCAGCAGCCCGCCAGGGAATTCACCCCTCCACTTT

J: TRBJ2-1
size: .
length: 12
V: TRBV11-2
D: .
CDR3: CASSLRKDEQFF
DNA: TGTGCCAGCAGCCTTCGTAAGGATGAGCAGTTCTTC

J: TRBJ2-1
size: many
length: 14
V: TRBV11-2
D: .
CDR3: CASSPYIQDNEQFF
DNA: TGTGCCAGCAGCCCTTACATACAAGACAATGAGCAGTTCTTC

J: TRBJ2-1
size: few
length: 16
V: TRBV24-1
D: .
CDR3: CATSDPGASLGDEQFF
DNA: TGTGCCACCAGTGACCCCGGGGCTAGTTTAGGGGATGAGCAGTTCTTC

J: TRBJ1-4
size: .
length: 16
V: TRBV7-6
D: .
CDR3: CASSSGPSGTNEKLFF
DNA: TGTGCCAGCAGCTCTGGACCCTCGGGGACTAATGAAAAACTGTTTTTT

J: TRBJ2-7
size: few
length: 14
V: TRBV2
D: .
CDR3: CASSYRAVTYEQYF
DNA: TGTGCCAGCAGTTACAGGGCGGTTACCTACGAGCAGTACTTC

J: TRBJ2-1
size: few
length: 15
V: TRBV6-4
D: .
CDR3: CASSSGDSSYNEQFF
DNA: TGTGCCAGCAGCTCCGGGGATAGCTCCTACAATGAGCAGTTCTTC

J: TRBJ1-1
size: .
length: 12
V: TRBV20-1
D: .
CDR3: CSARVGSTEAFF
DNA: TGCAGTGCTAGAGTGGGCTCCACTGAAGCTTTCTTT

J: TRBJ1-2
size: .
length: 13
V: TRBV7-2
D: TRBD1
CDR3: CASSLASGGGYTF
DNA: TGTGCCAGCAGCTTAGCGTCAGGGGGTGGCTACACCTTC

J: TRBJ2-3
size: .
length: 12
V: TRBV7-9
D: .
CDR3: CASSYQGSTQYF
DNA: TGTGCCAGCAGCTACCAGGGAAGTACGCAGTATTTT

J: TRBJ2-6
size: .
length: 15
V: TRBV20-1
D: TRBD1
CDR3: CSAVTGASGANVLTF
DNA: TGCAGTGCCGTAACAGGGGCCTCTGGGGCCAACGTCCTGACTTTC

J: TRBJ2-7
size: many
length: 12
V: TRBV20-1
D: .
CDR3: CSAREGVYEQYF
DNA: TGCAGTGCTAGAGAGGGGGTATACGAGCAGTACTTC

J: TRBJ2-1
size: few
length: 16
V: TRBV7-8
D: TRBD2
CDR3: CASSIQVAGGPVEQFF
DNA: TGTGCCAGCAGCATCCAAGTAGCGGGGGGGCCGGTTGAGCAGTTCTTC

J: TRBJ1-4
size: .
length: 16
V: TRBV9
D: .
CDR3: CASSGRTGATNEKLFF
DNA: TGTGCCAGCAGCGGACGAACAGGCGCAACTAATGAAAAACTGTTTTTT

J: TRBJ1-1
size: .
length: 13
V: TRBV10-3
D: .
CDR3: CAFREQGNTEAFF
DNA: TGTGCCTTCCGTGAGCAGGGGAACACTGAAGCTTTCTTT

J: TRBJ2-7
size: few
length: 16
V: TRBV20-1
D: TRBD2
CDR3: CSARDPGRADPHEQYF
DNA: TGCAGTGCTAGAGATCCCGGGAGGGCCGATCCCCACGAGCAGTACTTC

J: TRBJ2-3
size: many
length: 18
V: TRBV6-5
D: TRBD2
CDR3: CASSYSLPGTSGSRTQYF
DNA: TGTGCCAGCAGTTACTCCCTTCCGGGGACTAGCGGGAGTAGGACGCAGTATTTT

J: TRBJ1-4
size: .
length: 15
V: TRBV30
D: TRBD1
CDR3: CAWTGQPLRNEKLFF
DNA: TGTGCCTGGACGGGACAGCCCCTGCGTAATGAAAAACTGTTTTTT

J: TRBJ2-3
size: .
length: 18
V: TRBV7-9
D: TRBD2
CDR3: CASSFAPAAGVFPDTQYF
DNA: TGTGCCAGCAGCTTCGCCCCAGCGGCGGGAGTTTTCCCAGATACGCAGTATTTT

J: TRBJ2-7
size: few
length: 15
V: TRBV5-5
D: TRBD1
CDR3: CASSLGRTGSYEQYF
DNA: TGTGCCAGCAGCTTGGGACGGACAGGATCCTACGAGCAGTACTTC

J: TRBJ2-3
size: few
length: 15
V: TRBV7-9
D: .
CDR3: CASSQLTPGTDTQYF
DNA: TGTGCCAGCAGCCAGCTGACCCCCGGGACAGATACGCAGTATTTT

J: TRBJ2-3
size: few
length: 11
V: TRBV20-1
D: .
CDR3: CSAKTADTQYF
DNA: TGCAGTGCTAAGACCGCGGATACGCAGTATTTT